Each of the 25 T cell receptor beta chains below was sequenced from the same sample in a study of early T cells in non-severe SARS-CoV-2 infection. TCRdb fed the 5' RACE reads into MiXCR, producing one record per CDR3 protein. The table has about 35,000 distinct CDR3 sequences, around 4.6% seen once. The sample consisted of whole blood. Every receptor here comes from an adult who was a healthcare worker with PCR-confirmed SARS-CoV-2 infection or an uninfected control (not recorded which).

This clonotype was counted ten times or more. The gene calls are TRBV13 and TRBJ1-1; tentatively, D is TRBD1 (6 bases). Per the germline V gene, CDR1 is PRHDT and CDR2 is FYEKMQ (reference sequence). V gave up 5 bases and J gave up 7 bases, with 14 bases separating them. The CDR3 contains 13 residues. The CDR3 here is CASSPEGGDEAFF. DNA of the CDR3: TGTGCCAGCAGCCCGGAGGGGGGAGATGAAGCTTTCTTT.

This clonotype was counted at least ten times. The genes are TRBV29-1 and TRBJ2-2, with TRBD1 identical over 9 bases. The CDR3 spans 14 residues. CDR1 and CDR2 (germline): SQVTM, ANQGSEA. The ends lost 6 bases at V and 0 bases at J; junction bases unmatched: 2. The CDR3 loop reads CSVGQGTNTGELFF. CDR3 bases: TGCAGCGTCGGACAGGGGACGAACACCGGGGAGCTGTTTTTT.

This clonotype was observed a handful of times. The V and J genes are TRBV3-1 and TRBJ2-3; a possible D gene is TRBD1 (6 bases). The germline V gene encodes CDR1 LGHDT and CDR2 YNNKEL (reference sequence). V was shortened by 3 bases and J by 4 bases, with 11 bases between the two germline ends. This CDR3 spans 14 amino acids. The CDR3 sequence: CASSHGGSADTQYF. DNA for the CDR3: TGTGCCAGCAGCCATGGGGGCAGCGCAGATACGCAGTATTTT.

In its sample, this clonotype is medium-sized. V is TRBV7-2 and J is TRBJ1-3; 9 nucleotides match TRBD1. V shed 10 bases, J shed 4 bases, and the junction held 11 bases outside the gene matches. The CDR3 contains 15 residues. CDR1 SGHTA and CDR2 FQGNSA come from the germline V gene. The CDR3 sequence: CATTKTGQGGNTIYF. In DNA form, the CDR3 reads TGTGCCACCACCAAAACGGGACAGGGAGGAAACACCATATATTTT.

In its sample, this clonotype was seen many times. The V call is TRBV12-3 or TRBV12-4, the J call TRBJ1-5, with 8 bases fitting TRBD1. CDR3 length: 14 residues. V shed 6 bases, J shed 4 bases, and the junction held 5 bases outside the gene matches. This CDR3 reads CASRSQGANQPQHF. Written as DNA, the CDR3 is TGTGCCAGCAGGTCGCAGGGGGCAAATCAGCCCCAGCATTTT.

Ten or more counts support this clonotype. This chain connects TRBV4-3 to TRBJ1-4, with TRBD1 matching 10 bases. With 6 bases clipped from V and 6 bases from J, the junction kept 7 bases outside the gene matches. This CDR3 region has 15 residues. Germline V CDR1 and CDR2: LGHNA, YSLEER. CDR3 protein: CASSQSGTGDEKLFF. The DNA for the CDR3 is TGCGCCAGCAGTCAGTCCGGGACAGGGGATGAAAAACTGTTTTTT.

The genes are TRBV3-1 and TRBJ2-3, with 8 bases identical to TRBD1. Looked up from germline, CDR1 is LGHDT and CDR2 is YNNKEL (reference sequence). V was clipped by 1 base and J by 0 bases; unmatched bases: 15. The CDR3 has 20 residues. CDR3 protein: CASSQVTGQVYLPSTDTQYF. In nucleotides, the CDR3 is TGTGCCAGCAGCCAAGTAACGGGACAGGTTTACCTCCCAAGCACAGATACGCAGTATTTT.

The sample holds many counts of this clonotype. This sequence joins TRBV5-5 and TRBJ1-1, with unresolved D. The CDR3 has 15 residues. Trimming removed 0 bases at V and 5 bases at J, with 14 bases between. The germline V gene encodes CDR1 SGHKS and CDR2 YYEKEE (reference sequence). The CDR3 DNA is TGTGCCAGCAGCTTGGTTTACGCGGCGGGGACTGAAGCTTTCTTT. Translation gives CASSLVYAAGTEAFF. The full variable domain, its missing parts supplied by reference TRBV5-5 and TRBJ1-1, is DAGVTQSPTHLIKTRGQQVTLRCSPISGHKSVSWYQQVLGQGPQFIFQYYEKEERGRGNFPDRFSARQFPNYSSELNVNALLLGDSALYLCASSLVYAAGTEAFFGQGTRLTVV.

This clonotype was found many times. CDR3 in DNA: TGTGCCAGCAGTGACACAGGCTCTGGGGCCAACGTCCTGACTTTC. It yields the protein CASSDTGSGANVLTF. The chain has TRBV6-4 and TRBJ2-6; D perhaps matches TRBD1 (5 bases). Germline V CDR1 and CDR2: MRHNA, SNTAGT. With 2 bases removed from V and 0 bases from J, the gap between germline ends came to 5 bases. This CDR3 region has 15 residues.

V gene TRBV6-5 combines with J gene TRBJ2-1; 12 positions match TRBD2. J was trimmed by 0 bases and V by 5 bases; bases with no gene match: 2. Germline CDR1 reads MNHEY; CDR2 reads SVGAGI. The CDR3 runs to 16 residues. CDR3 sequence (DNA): TGTGCCAGCAGTCGGACTAGCGGGGACTCCTACAATGAGCAGTTCTTC. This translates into CASSRTSGDSYNEQFF.

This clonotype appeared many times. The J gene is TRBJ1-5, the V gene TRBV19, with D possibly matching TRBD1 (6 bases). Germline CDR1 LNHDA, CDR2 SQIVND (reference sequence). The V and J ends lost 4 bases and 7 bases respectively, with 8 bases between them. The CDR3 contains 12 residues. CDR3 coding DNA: TGTGCCAGTAGTACAGGGGCACAGCCCCAGCATTTT. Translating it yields CASSTGAQPQHF.

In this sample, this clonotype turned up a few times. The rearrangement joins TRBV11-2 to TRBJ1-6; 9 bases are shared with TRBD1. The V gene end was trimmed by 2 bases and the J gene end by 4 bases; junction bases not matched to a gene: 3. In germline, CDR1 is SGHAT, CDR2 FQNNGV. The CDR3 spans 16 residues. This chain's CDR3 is CASSLRTGEYNSPLHF. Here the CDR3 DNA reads TGTGCCAGCAGCTTACGGACAGGGGAATATAATTCACCCCTCCACTTT.

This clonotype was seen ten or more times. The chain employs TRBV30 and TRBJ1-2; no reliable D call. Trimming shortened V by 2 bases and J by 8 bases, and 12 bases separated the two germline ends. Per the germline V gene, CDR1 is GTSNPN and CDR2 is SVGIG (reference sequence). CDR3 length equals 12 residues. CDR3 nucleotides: TGTGCCTGGAGTTACGCGGGAGGAGGCTACACCTTC. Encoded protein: CAWSYAGGGYTF.

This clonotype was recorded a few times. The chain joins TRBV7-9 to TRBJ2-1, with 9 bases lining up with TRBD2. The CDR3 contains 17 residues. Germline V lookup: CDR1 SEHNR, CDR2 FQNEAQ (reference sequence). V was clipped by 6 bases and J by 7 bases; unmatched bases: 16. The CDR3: CASSFGLAGPLGNEQFF. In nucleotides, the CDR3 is TGTGCCAGCAGTTTTGGGCTAGCGGGGCCTTTAGGAAATGAGCAGTTCTTC.

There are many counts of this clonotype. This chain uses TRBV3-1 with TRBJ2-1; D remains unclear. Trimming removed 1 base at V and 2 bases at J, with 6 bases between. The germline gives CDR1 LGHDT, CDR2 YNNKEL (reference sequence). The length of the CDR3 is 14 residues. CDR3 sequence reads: CASSQGVAYNEQFF. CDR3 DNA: TGTGCCAGCAGCCAAGGGGTGGCCTACAATGAGCAGTTCTTC.

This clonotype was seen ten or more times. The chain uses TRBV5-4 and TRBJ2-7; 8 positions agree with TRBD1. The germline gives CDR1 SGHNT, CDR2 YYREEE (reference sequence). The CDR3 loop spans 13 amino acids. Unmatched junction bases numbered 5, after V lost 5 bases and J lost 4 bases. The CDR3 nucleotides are TGTGCCAGCAGGGACAGGGCCAGATACGAGCAGTACTTC. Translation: CASRDRARYEQYF. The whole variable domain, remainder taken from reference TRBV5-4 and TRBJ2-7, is ETGVTQSPTHLIKTRGQQVTLRCSSQSGHNTVSWYQQALGQGPQFIFQYYREEENGRGNFPPRFSGLQFPNYSSELNVNALELDDSALYLCASRDRARYEQYFGPGTRLTVT.

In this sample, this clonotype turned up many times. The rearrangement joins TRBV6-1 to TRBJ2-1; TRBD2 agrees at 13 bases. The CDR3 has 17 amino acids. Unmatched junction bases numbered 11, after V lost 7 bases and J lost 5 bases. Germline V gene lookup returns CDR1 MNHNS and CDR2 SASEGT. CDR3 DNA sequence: TGTGCCAGCAAGGGACTAGCGGGGCCCTCCAGAAACAATGAGCAGTTCTTC. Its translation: CASKGLAGPSRNNEQFF.

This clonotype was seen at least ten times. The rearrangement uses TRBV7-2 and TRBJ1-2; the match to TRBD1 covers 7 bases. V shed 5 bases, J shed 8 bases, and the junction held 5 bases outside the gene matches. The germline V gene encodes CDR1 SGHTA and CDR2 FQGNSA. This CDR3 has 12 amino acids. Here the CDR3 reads CASSTGVSGYTF. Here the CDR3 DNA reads TGTGCCAGCAGCACAGGGGTTTCGGGCTACACCTTC.

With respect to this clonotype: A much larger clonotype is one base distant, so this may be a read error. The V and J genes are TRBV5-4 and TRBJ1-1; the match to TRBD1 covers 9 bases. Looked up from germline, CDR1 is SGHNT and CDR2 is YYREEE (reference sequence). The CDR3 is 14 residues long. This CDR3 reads CAGSEGQGDTEAFF. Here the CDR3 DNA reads TGTGCCGGCAGCGAGGGACAGGGTGACACTGAAGCTTTCTTT.

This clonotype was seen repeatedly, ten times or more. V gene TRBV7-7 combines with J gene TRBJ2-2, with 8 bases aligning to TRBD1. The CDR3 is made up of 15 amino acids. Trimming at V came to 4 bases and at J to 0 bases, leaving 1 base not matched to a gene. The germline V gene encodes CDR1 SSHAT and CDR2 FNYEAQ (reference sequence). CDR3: CASSSGQANTGELFF. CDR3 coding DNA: TGTGCCAGCAGCTCGGGACAGGCGAACACCGGGGAGCTGTTTTTT.

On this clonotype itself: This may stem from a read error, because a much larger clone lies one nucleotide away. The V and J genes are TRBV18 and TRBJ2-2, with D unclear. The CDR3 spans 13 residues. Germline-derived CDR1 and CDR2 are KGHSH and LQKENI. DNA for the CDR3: TGTGCCAGCTCACCAATGGAAACCGCGGAGCTGTTTTTT. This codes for CASSPMETAELFF.

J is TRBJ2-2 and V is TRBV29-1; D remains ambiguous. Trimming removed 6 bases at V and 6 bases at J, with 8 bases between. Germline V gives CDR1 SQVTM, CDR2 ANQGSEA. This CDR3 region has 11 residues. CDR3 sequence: CSVVRSGELFF. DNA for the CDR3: TGCAGCGTCGTAAGATCCGGGGAGCTGTTTTTT.

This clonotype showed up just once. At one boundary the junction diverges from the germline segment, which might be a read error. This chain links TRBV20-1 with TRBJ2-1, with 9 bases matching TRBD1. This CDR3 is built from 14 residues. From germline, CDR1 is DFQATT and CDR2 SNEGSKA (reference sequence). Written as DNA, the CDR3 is TGCAGTGCGCTGTCGGGACAGGGAGACAATGAGCACTTCTTC. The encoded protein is CSALSGQGDNEHFF.

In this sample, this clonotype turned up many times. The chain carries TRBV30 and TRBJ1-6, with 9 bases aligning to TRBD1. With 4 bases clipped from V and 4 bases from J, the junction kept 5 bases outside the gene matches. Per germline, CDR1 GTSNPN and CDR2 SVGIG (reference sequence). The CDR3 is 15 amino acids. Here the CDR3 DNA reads TGTGCCTGGATACTAGGACAGGGGTATAATTCACCCCTCCACTTT. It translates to CAWILGQGYNSPLHF.

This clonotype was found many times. For the CDR3, the DNA is TGTGCCAGCAGTGAATCGGGACAGGGCACAGATACGCAGTATTTT. Translating it yields CASSESGQGTDTQYF. The V and J genes are TRBV25-1 and TRBJ2-3; the match to TRBD1 covers 8 bases. J was trimmed by 1 base and V by 1 base; bases with no gene match: 1. The CDR3 spans 15 residues. CDR1 is MGHDK and CDR2 is SYGVNS in the germline V gene.